These T cell receptor beta chains were read from a single sample in a study of T cell responses to AZD1222 COVID-19 vaccine. Here immunoSEQ multiplex PCR was the method, and the copy in TCRdb shows in-frame clones only, minus some. The repertoire holds about 140,000 clones, with more than 90% as singletons. This specimen consisted of peripheral blood, obtained on day 0 of AZD1222 vaccination. These receptors came from an adult in good health. The CDR3 runs from the conserved cysteine through the conserved F or W. D genes are given only for firm matches. Rows may omit the clone size; those that give it use once, few, many or a size class.

d_call j_call clone_size v_call cdr3_nt cdr3_aa
- TRBJ2-3 - TRBV28 TGTGCCAGCAGTTCAAAGGCCCCCGCAGATCATACGCAGTATTTT CASSSKAPADHTQYF
- TRBJ1-2 - TRBV6-2/TRBV6-3 TGTGCCAGCAGTCCCGGGACCTATGGCTACACCTTC CASSPGTYGYTF
- TRBJ1-5 - TRBV7-2 TGTGCCAGCAGCTTATTCGTGGATAGCAATCAGCCCCAGCATTTT CASSLFVDSNQPQHF
- TRBJ1-1 - TRBV27 TGTGCCAGCAGTTTTTCCACCTTAACCCAGGGCGGCACTGAAGCTTTCTTT CASSFSTLTQGGTEAFF
TRBD1 TRBJ1-5 - TRBV7-2 TGTGCCAGCAGCAACACCGGGACAGGGACGGGGAGCAATCAGCCCCAGCATTTT CASSNTGTGTGSNQPQHF
- TRBJ2-1 - TRBV19 TGTGCCAGTAGTACCAGCGGGCCCTCTAATGAGCAGTTCTTC CASSTSGPSNEQFF
- TRBJ2-7 few TRBV9 TGTGCCAGCAGCGATAGCCCGGGACTGGTCAAGGTCTACGAGCAGTACTTC CASSDSPGLVKVYEQYF
- TRBJ2-1 once TRBV29-1 TGCAGCGTTGGTCTCGGCAGTACAAGTGAGCAGTTCTTC CSVGLGSTSEQFF
TRBD1 TRBJ1-2 - TRBV6-5 TGTGCCAGCAGTTCAAGACAGGGCCACTATGGCTACACCTTC CASSSRQGHYGYTF
- TRBJ2-5 - TRBV15 TGTGCCACCAGCAGAGTAGGGGAGACCCAGTACTTC CATSRVGETQYF
- TRBJ1-2 - TRBV27 TGTGCCAGCAGTTCGAAGGGCCCGCAGAATGGCTACACCTTC CASSSKGPQNGYTF